This passage covers 20 T cell receptor beta chains from one sample sequenced in a study of T cells expressing NK-cell markers. TCRdb derives one entry per CDR3 protein from the 5' RACE reads, leaving out DNA. The sample data list 400,000 to 500,000 distinct CDR3 sequences. Specimen: blood T cells: a sorted CD56 or NKG2C T cell subset, CD4+ or CD8+ T cells, or bulk PBMC T cells (not recorded which). These receptors all stem from a woman aged 18-70 years in good health.

The genes are TRBV20-1 and TRBJ2-1; TCRdb's D call of TRBD2 is untestable without DNA. CDR1 is DFQATT and CDR2 is SNEGSKA in the germline V gene (reference sequence). This CDR3 region has 15 residues. CDR3 sequence: CSAERLAGSYNEQFF.

This chain connects TRBV6-1 to TRBJ2-5; TCRdb lists TRBD2, though no DNA is available to test this call. CDR1 MNHNS and CDR2 SASEGT come from the germline V gene. The CDR3 covers 17 residues. The CDR3 sequence is CASTAQWGSGLQETQYF.

This chain uses TRBV2 with TRBJ2-5; TCRdb designates TRBD1, a call that cannot be tested without DNA. Germline V gives CDR1 SNHLY, CDR2 FYNNEI. The CDR3 length is 16 residues. The CDR3 loop is CASSEWGSRKKETQYF.

The chain combines TRBV5-6 with TRBJ1-2; no DNA is available, so the TRBD1 call from TCRdb remains unchecked. Germline-derived CDR1 and CDR2 are SGHDT and YYEEEE. The length of the CDR3 is 14 residues. The CDR3 spells CASRGTGKLYGYTF.

The chain has TRBV29-1 and TRBJ2-3; TCRdb's D call of TRBD1 is untestable without DNA. The CDR3 covers 14 residues. Germline CDR1 is SQVTM and CDR2 is ANQGSEA. The CDR3 region is CSASRGTDTDTQYF.

The chain couples TRBV7-8 to TRBJ2-5. The length of the CDR3 is 14 residues. Germline V gives CDR1 SGHVS, CDR2 FQNEAQ. Here the CDR3 reads CASSLDSLGETQYF.

This rearrangement joins TRBV2 to TRBJ2-2; absent DNA, TCRdb's TRBD1 call cannot be checked. Per the germline V gene, CDR1 is SNHLY and CDR2 is FYNNEI. This CDR3 region has 14 residues. The CDR3 sequence: CASRGQLNTGELFF.

The J gene is TRBJ2-3, the V gene TRBV5-6. This CDR3 is built from 15 residues. CDR1 and CDR2 from the germline V gene are SGHDT and YYEEEE. The CDR3 reads CASSLPSEYSDTQYF.

This rearrangement joins TRBV7-2 to TRBJ2-3; TCRdb names TRBD1, which stays unverified in the absence of DNA. CDR1 is SGHTA, CDR2 FQGNSA, per germline. The CDR3 consists of 13 residues. The CDR3 loop reads CASSPGLADTQYF.

This chain uses TRBV7-2 with TRBJ2-5; TCRdb reports TRBD1, a call that lacks DNA to check it against. The V gene's germline CDR1 is SGHTA and CDR2 FQGNSA. The CDR3 has 16 residues. The CDR3 reads CASSLGGTGGQETQYF.

This chain joins TRBV5-4 and TRBJ1-3. The germline V gene has CDR1 SGHNT and CDR2 YYREEE (reference sequence). The length of the CDR3 is 16 residues. CDR3 amino acids: CASSRAGRGSGNTIYF.

This chain joins TRBV20-1 and TRBJ2-3; no DNA is available, so the TRBD2 call from TCRdb remains unchecked. CDR3 length equals 16 residues. The germline V gene has CDR1 DFQATT and CDR2 SNEGSKA (reference sequence). CDR3 residues: CSASAGSGGFTDTQYF.

The J gene is TRBJ2-1, the V gene TRBV5-6; TCRdb indicates TRBD2, and absent DNA this call remains unverified. The CDR3 extends over 15 amino acids. Germline assignment: CDR1 SGHDT and CDR2 YYEEEE. CDR3: CASSLFGGRAGEQFF.

This chain links TRBV4-3 with TRBJ1-3; TCRdb's D call, TRBD1, is unchecked because there is no DNA. Germline loops: CDR1 LGHNA, CDR2 YSLEER. This CDR3 region has 14 residues. The CDR3 sequence: CASSLDRVGHTIYF.

The genes are TRBV7-2 and TRBJ2-1; TCRdb's D call of TRBD1 is untestable without DNA. CDR1 is SGHTA and CDR2 is FQGNSA in the germline V gene. CDR3 size: 17 residues. The CDR3 here is CASSLAGRDRSYNEQFF.

The V and J genes are TRBV20-1 and TRBJ2-1. CDR1 and CDR2 from the germline V gene are DFQATT and SNEGSKA (reference sequence). The CDR3 runs to 15 residues. The CDR3 is CSASRGPSSYNEQFF.

The chain uses TRBV7-3 and TRBJ1-1; as DNA is missing, the TRBD1 call by TCRdb cannot be tested. The CDR3 is 14 residues long. Germline V gene sequence: CDR1 SGHTA, CDR2 FQGTGA. CDR3 in amino acids: CASSPKAGGTEAFF.

This chain links TRBV5-1 with TRBJ2-1; TCRdb picks TRBD2, but there is no DNA to check that call. The germline V gene has CDR1 SGHRS and CDR2 YFSETQ. CDR3 size: 14 residues. The CDR3 region is CASREGGPYNEQFF.

The chain links TRBV6-1 to TRBJ1-6; absent DNA, TCRdb's TRBD1 call cannot be checked. Germline CDR1 is MNHNS and CDR2 is SASEGT. The CDR3 contains 17 residues. Here the CDR3 reads CASSRTTGLGDSSPLHF.

The chain uses TRBV12-3 or TRBV12-4 and TRBJ2-2; the D gene TCRdb calls, TRBD2, cannot be checked with no DNA. The CDR3 has 16 residues. The chain's CDR3 is CASRLKAGGNTGELFF.